Included here is one T cell receptor (beta chain) sequence, with context. Its antigen is unidentified. V shed 6 bases and J 1 base; nucleotides not matched to a gene: 4. CDR1 is MNHEY and CDR2 is SVGAGI in the germline V gene. The CDR3 length is 15 residues. 60 Vbeta and 13 Jbeta primers were used in PCR. The repertoire was sequenced with immunoSEQ multiplex PCR; TCRdb's copy has only in-frame clones and lacks some. The sample has 110,000 or so clones; 75% to 80% are singletons. This entry is derived from a study of cytomegalovirus exposure and HLA in healthy donors. Overall study findings and caveats: The later analysis indicated that the majority of CMV-associated TCR beta chains appeared HLA-restricted.

The receptor's source is a woman in her 40s in good health and CMV-seropositive. The V gene is TRBV6-5, the J gene TRBJ2-2; 8 nucleotides match TRBD2. The sample consisted of PBMCs. CDR3 residues: CASRRAGGNTGELFF. The CDR3 DNA sequence: TGTGCCAGCAGACGGGCGGGGGGGAACACCGGGGAGCTGTTTTTT.